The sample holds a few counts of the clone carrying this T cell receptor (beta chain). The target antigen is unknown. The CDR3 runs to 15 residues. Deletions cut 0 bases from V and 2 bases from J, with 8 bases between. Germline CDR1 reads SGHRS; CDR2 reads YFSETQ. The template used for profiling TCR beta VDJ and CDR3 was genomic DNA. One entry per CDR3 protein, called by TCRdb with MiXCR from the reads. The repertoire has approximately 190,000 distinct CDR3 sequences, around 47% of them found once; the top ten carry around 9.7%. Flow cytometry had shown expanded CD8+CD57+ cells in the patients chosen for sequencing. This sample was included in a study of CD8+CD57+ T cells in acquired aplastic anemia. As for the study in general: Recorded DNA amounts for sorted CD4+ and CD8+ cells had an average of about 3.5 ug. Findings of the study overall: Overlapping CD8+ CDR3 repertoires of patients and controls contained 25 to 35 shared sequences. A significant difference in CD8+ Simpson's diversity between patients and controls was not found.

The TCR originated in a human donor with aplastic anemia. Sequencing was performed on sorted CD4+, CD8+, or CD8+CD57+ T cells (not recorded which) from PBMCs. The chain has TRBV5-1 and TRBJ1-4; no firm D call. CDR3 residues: CASSLGEVTNEKLFF. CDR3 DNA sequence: TGCGCCAGCAGCTTGGGGGAGGTCACTAATGAAAAACTGTTTTTT. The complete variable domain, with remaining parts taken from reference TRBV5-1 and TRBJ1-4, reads KAGVTQTPRYLIKTRGQQVTLSCSPISGHRSVSWYQQTPGQGLQFLFEYFSETQRNKGNFPGRFSGRQFSNSRSEMNVSTLELGDSALYLCASSLGEVTNEKLFFGSGTQLSVL.